This TCR beta chain was identified during a study of blood T cell repertoires in COVID-19. Study context: Sites in the United States, Italy and Spain provided acute and convalescent COVID-19 samples.

The V gene's germline CDR1 is MNHEY and CDR2 SMNVEV (reference sequence). This CDR3 spans 13 amino acids. Between the trimmed V and J ends, which lost 6 bases and 4 bases, there was a span of 13 bases. Clones were sequenced by immunoSEQ multiplex PCR, and TCRdb holds only the in-frame ones, with some missing. Of just over 90,000 clones listed, 70% to 80% are singletons. The TCR originated in a human donor in a cohort sampled during active COVID-19. Specimen: peripheral blood. The chain carries TRBV27 and TRBJ2-7; D possibly corresponds to TRBD1 (6 bases). The DNA of the CDR3 is TGTGCCAGCAGGTCACCTACAGGGTACGAGCAGTACTTC. Amino acids: CASRSPTGYEQYF.